This is a list of T cell receptor beta chains from one sample in a study of T cells after yellow fever vaccination. TCRdb reprocessed the 5' RACE reads with MiXCR, giving one entry per CDR3 protein. The sample contains a few hundred thousand distinct CDR3 sequences, over 6.5% of which appear only once. The starting material was CD4+ T cells sorted from PBMCs, obtained on the day of the yellow fever booster vaccination. The receptors derive from a young man who received the YFV17D yellow fever vaccine. CDR3s include the opening cysteine and the closing phenylalanine or tryptophan. The D gene is left open where the match is weak. For some rows the clone size is stated as once, few or many, or as a class when expanded; others skip it.

TRBJ2-1,TRBV6-2/TRBV6-3,TRBD1,many,17,CASSYWTGPSSYNEQFF,TGTGCCAGCAGTTACTGGACAGGCCCGAGCTCCTACAATGAGCAGTTCTTC
TRBJ2-4,TRBV7-3,.,many,14,CASSLGGPGTIQYF,TGTGCCAGCAGCTTAGGAGGTCCTGGGACCATTCAGTACTTC
TRBJ2-2,TRBV5-1,.,.,16,CASSLAAGAVTGELFF,TGCGCCAGCAGCTTGGCGGCAGGGGCAGTCACCGGGGAGCTGTTTTTT
TRBJ2-7,TRBV7-8,.,.,14,CASSPLGPLREQYF,TGTGCCAGCAGTCCCTTGGGCCCATTACGGGAGCAGTACTTC
TRBJ2-5,TRBV5-1,TRBD2,many,17,CASSLGGLAGAQETQYF,TGCGCCAGCAGCTTGGGGGGACTAGCGGGGGCACAAGAGACCCAGTACTTC
TRBJ2-5,TRBV20-1,TRBD2,many,14,CSARVPSGLKTQYF,TGCAGTGCTAGAGTTCCTAGCGGGCTAAAGACCCAGTACTTC
TRBJ2-5,TRBV20-1,TRBD2,many,15,CSARDQTSGSETQYF,TGCAGTGCTAGAGACCAGACTAGCGGGAGTGAGACCCAGTACTTC
TRBJ1-3,TRBV7-2,.,.,12,CASSTQRDTIYF,TGTGCCAGCAGCACACAGAGGGACACCATATATTTT
TRBJ1-1,TRBV27,.,.,14,CASSLSWGSTEAFF,TGTGCCAGCAGTTTATCTTGGGGGAGCACTGAAGCTTTCTTT
TRBJ1-2,TRBV7-9,.,few,15,CASSFGETAYFGYTF,TGTGCCAGCAGCTTCGGGGAGACAGCCTACTTTGGCTACACCTTC
TRBJ2-2,TRBV2,.,.,14,CASQRLVSTGELFF,TGTGCCAGCCAGCGATTAGTAAGCACCGGGGAGCTGTTTTTT
TRBJ2-1,TRBV5-1,TRBD2,many,16,CASSTGLAGAYNEQFF,TGCGCCAGCAGCACGGGACTAGCGGGAGCCTACAATGAGCAGTTCTTC
TRBJ2-7,TRBV5-6,.,few,15,CASSLWSSETYEQYF,TGTGCCAGCAGCTTGTGGTCTAGCGAAACCTACGAGCAGTACTTC
TRBJ2-3,TRBV5-1,.,many,14,CASSFLGDGDTQYF,TGCGCCAGCAGCTTTTTAGGGGATGGAGATACGCAGTATTTT
TRBJ2-3,TRBV29-1,.,few,14,CSAGSGGPTDTQYF,TGCAGCGCCGGCAGCGGCGGCCCCACAGATACGCAGTATTTT
TRBJ2-6,TRBV2,.,few,14,CASIVDSGANVLTF,TGTGCCAGCATAGTCGACTCTGGGGCCAACGTCCTGACTTTC
TRBJ1-3,TRBV7-2,.,many,15,CASSLTFTDGNTIYF,TGTGCCAGCAGCCTAACCTTTACGGATGGAAACACCATATATTTT
TRBJ2-2,TRBV3-1,.,many,16,CASSLGRLRTTGELFF,TGTGCCAGCAGCCTGGGGCGCCTAAGGACCACCGGGGAGCTGTTTTTT
TRBJ1-2,TRBV12-3/TRBV12-4,.,few,14,CASSFLDSAYGYTF,TGTGCCAGCAGTTTCCTAGACAGTGCCTATGGCTACACCTTC
TRBJ2-5,TRBV7-2,TRBD1,many,16,CASSPYGQGDIWTQYF,TGTGCCAGCAGCCCCTACGGACAGGGAGATATCTGGACCCAGTACTTC
TRBJ2-5,TRBV20-1,TRBD1,.,15,CSARDSGTGAETQYF,TGCAGTGCTAGAGATTCCGGGACAGGGGCCGAGACCCAGTACTTC
TRBJ1-2,TRBV7-2,TRBD1,.,15,CASSLAPGGNYGYTF,TGTGCCAGCAGCTTAGCGCCAGGGGGAAACTATGGCTACACCTTC
TRBJ2-1,TRBV20-1,TRBD1,.,15,CSARFTGGSYNEQFF,TGCAGTGCTAGATTTACAGGGGGCAGCTACAATGAGCAGTTCTTC
TRBJ2-1,TRBV2,.,many,13,CASSVNRENEQFF,TGTGCCAGCAGTGTCAATAGGGAGAATGAGCAGTTCTTC
TRBJ2-5,TRBV20-1,.,many,14,CSARGLRFPETQYF,TGCAGTGCTAGAGGCTTGCGGTTCCCAGAGACCCAGTACTTC
TRBJ2-3,TRBV7-2,.,many,14,CASSLGVFTDTQYF,TGTGCCAGCAGCTTAGGCGTGTTCACAGATACGCAGTATTTT
TRBJ2-2,TRBV5-1,TRBD1,few,16,CASSLELGGSTGELFF,TGCGCCAGCAGCTTGGAGTTAGGGGGCTCCACCGGGGAGCTGTTTTTT
TRBJ2-1,TRBV7-9,TRBD2,many,14,CASFLAGVDNEQFF,TGTGCATCCTTTCTAGCGGGAGTAGATAATGAGCAGTTCTTC
TRBJ1-5,TRBV7-8,.,few,16,CASSLGRGVSNQPQHF,TGTGCCAGCAGCTTAGGGAGGGGGGTGAGCAATCAGCCCCAGCATTTT
TRBJ1-1,TRBV20-1,TRBD1,few,13,CSAYQGANTEAFF,TGCAGTGCTTACCAGGGGGCGAACACTGAAGCTTTCTTT
TRBJ2-1,TRBV7-2,.,.,13,CASSLGNTGEQFF,TGTGCCAGCAGCTTAGGGAACACGGGTGAGCAGTTCTTC
TRBJ2-3,TRBV7-2,.,many,13,CASSYYQRDTQYF,TGTGCCAGCAGCTACTACCAAAGAGATACGCAGTATTTT
TRBJ2-7,TRBV27,TRBD2,.,15,CASSLAAGVSYEQYF,TGTGCCAGCAGTTTGGCGGCGGGAGTTTCCTACGAGCAGTACTTC
TRBJ2-7,TRBV12-3/TRBV12-4,.,few,16,CASSLAGGLRSYEQYF,TGTGCCAGCAGTTTGGCTGGAGGCCTCAGGTCCTACGAGCAGTACTTC
TRBJ2-1,TRBV7-3,.,few,15,CASSSRGEDYNEQFF,TGTGCCAGCAGCTCGAGGGGGGAGGACTACAATGAGCAGTTCTTC
TRBJ2-2,TRBV19,.,many,15,CASSIDRGDTGELFF,TGTGCCAGTAGTATCGACAGAGGGGACACCGGGGAGCTGTTTTTT
TRBJ1-2,TRBV30,.,.,11,CAWSANYGYTF,TGTGCCTGGTCGGCTAACTATGGCTACACCTTC
TRBJ2-3,TRBV2,TRBD2,many,15,CASSELAESTDTQYF,TGTGCCAGCAGTGAACTAGCGGAAAGCACAGATACGCAGTATTTT
TRBJ2-7,TRBV20-1,.,.,13,CSARDHSTYEQYF,TGCAGTGCTAGAGATCACAGCACCTACGAGCAGTACTTC
TRBJ1-2,TRBV18,.,.,14,CASSPITGIDGYTF,TGTGCCAGCTCACCAATTACAGGGATCGATGGCTACACCTTC
TRBJ2-1,TRBV5-4,TRBD2,few,15,CASSPSGTSYNEQFF,TGTGCCAGCAGCCCGAGCGGGACTTCTTACAATGAGCAGTTCTTC